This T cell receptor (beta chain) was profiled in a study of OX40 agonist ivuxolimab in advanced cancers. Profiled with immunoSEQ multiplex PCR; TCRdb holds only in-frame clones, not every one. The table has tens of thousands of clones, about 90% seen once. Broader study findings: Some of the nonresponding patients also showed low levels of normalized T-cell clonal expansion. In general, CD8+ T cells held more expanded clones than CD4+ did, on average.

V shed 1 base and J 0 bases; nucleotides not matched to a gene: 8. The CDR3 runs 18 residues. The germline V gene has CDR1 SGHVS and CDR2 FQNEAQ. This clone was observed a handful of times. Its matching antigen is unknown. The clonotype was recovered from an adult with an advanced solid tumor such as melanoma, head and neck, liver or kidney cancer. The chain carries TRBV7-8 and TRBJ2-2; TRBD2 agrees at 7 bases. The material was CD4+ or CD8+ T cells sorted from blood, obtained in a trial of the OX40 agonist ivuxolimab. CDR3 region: CASSLEGRAAANTGELFF. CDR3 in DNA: TGTGCCAGCAGCTTAGAGGGGAGGGCTGCCGCGAACACCGGGGAGCTGTTTTTT.